This T cell receptor beta chain was recorded in a study of blood T cell repertoires in COVID-19. Categorization into cohorts depended on clinical history that participants reported. Clones were sequenced by immunoSEQ multiplex PCR, and TCRdb holds only the in-frame ones, with some missing. Among 250,000 or so clones, roughly 88% were seen once, and the ten largest hold about 2.1%. Material for sequencing was PBMCs or T cells enriched from blood (not recorded which). This TCR came from a woman aged 50 to 60 who had recovered from COVID-19.

CDR3 amino acids: CASSQGLQTGELFF. CDR3 DNA: TGTGCCAGCAGCCAGGGACTCCAAACCGGGGAGCTGTTTTTT. The chain combines TRBV28 with TRBJ2-2; tentatively, D is TRBD2 (6 bases). V gave up 6 bases and J gave up 5 bases, with 13 bases separating them. The CDR3 is made up of 14 amino acids. Germline CDR1 MDHEN, CDR2 SYDVKM.